Below are 2 T cell receptor beta chains sequenced from a single sample in a study of T cell responses to AZD1222 COVID-19 vaccine. Using immunoSEQ multiplex PCR, the repertoire was profiled, and TCRdb retains in-frame clones only, with some absent. The table includes about 130,000 clones, about 85% detected once. The specimen comprised peripheral blood, sampled on day 0 of AZD1222 vaccination. Receptor source: an adult in good health.

This sequence joins TRBV9 and TRBJ2-1, with TRBD2 as a possible D gene (5 bases). V was clipped by 0 bases and J by 3 bases, with 13 bases between them. The CDR3 sequence is 16 residues long. The germline CDR1 and CDR2 sequences are SGDLS and YYNGEE. The chain's CDR3 is CASSVVARRSYNEQFF. CDR3 DNA: TGTGCCAGCAGCGTAGTAGCGCGAAGAAGCTACAATGAGCAGTTCTTC.

The chain combines TRBV4-3 with TRBJ1-2; weak D call: TRBD1 (5 bases). Deletions cut 0 bases from V and 2 bases from J, with 19 bases between. Germline V gene lookup returns CDR1 LGHNA and CDR2 YSLEER. CDR3 length equals 18 residues. The CDR3 loop reads CASSQDYTGRGLNYGYTF. The CDR3 DNA is TGCGCCAGCAGCCAAGACTACACAGGCAGAGGGCTCAACTATGGCTACACCTTC.